The table lists the clone carrying this T cell receptor beta chain with a few counts. Its antigen is currently unknown. It may be a read error: a sequence one base away is much more abundant. The CDR3 has 18 amino acids. Germline lookup yields CDR1 SNHLY and CDR2 FYNNEI. Amplified TCR beta CDR3 regions derived from RNA transcripts. In the first-round RT-PCR of the TCR CDR3, the HTBI primer set was used. TCRdb independently ran MiXCR on the multiplex PCR reads; one entry per CDR3 protein. Of 800,000 or so distinct CDR3 sequences listed, about 38% are singletons. The sample belongs to a study of T cells in Graves' hyperthyroidism and ophthalmopathy. Study-wide background: At the time of initial diagnosis and before any treatment, peripheral blood was collected. Study-level points and caveats: Appearing also in blood were most of the thyroid clonotypes expanded above 0.001.

Exclusion of a patient resulted from uncontrolled infection, other autoimmune disease, pregnancy or lactation. The source is a man aged 18-30 years with Graves' hyperthyroidism. Sequenced: blood. The chain carries TRBV2 and TRBJ1-5; possible D gene TRBD1, 5 bases. The CDR3 region is CTSSRPGSSGTYNQPQHF. As DNA, the CDR3 is TGTACCAGCAGCCGTCCAGGATCCTCCGGGACCTACAATCAGCCCCAGCATTTT.